The clone carrying this TCR beta chain occurred many times. Arm-PCR of CDR3 regions and iRepertoire HTBI primers were used to build TCR beta libraries. TCRdb fed the multiplex PCR reads into MiXCR, producing one record per CDR3 protein. In the table there are under 800,000 distinct CDR3 sequences, around 15% of which are singletons. Indicated time point: newly diagnosed GD, antithyroid drugs for less than 3 months. PBMCs were the source of the RNA used for TCR sequencing. The sample comes from a study of regulatory T cells in long-lasting Graves disease. This CDR3 is 14 amino acids long. Germline CDR1 SGHTA, CDR2 FQGTGA. V was cut by 1 base and J by 8 bases, with 12 bases left in between. These data were likewise used in another study, on T cells in Graves' hyperthyroidism and ophthalmopathy. From that report: Stable Graves' hyperthyroidism denoted no ophthalmopathy progression over 18 months. Ophthalmopathy and stable hyperthyroidism were separated by a 13 V-J model.

This receptor was identified in a woman in her twenties or thirties with Graves disease. J is TRBJ2-1 and V is TRBV7-3; D is unclear. The material was peripheral blood mononuclear cells (PBMCs), obtained at new diagnosis, from a patient treated with antithyroid drugs. The CDR3 here is CASSLNLLSDEQFF. The CDR3 DNA follows: TGTGCCAGCAGCTTAAATCTGCTGAGCGATGAGCAGTTCTTC.